The sequence of this T cell receptor beta chain was determined in a study of CD8+ T cells in alopecia areata. Reverse transcription of extracted RNA yielded cDNA, which provided the sequencing template. Clones were sequenced by immunoSEQ multiplex PCR, and TCRdb holds only the in-frame ones, with some missing. This table holds some 220,000 clones, 50% to 60% found once. CDR1 and CDR2 from the germline V gene are GTSNPN and SVGIG (reference sequence). Trimming cost V 3 bases and J 5 bases, with 8 bases left between them. The CDR3 runs to 12 residues. Treatment noted: oral pan-JAK inhibitor, 5-10 mg twice daily. Lesional scalp tissue (obtained by punch biopsy) and peripheral blood were collected from alopecia areata patients. Points from the study as a whole: Tissue-resident alphabeta T cells belonging to normal skin likewise get sequenced within scalp specimens. More clonal than normal scalp was lesional scalp, particularly alopecia totalis/universalis. Scalp clonality and expanded CD8+ clones among the top 100 fell significantly with tofacitinib.

This clone was found a few times. Its antigen is undetermined. This clonotype originated in a human donor with alopecia areata. This chain joins TRBV30 and TRBJ2-1; D gene unclear. The source material was CD4+ T cells sorted from blood, sampled at week 4, from a patient treated with tofacitinib. CDR3 loop: CAWSAWDNEQFF. In DNA form, the CDR3 reads TGTGCCTGGAGCGCCTGGGACAATGAGCAGTTCTTC.